Each of the 5 T cell receptor beta chains below was sequenced from the same sample in a study of immune evolution from preneoplasia to lung adenocarcinoma. Clones were read by immunoSEQ multiplex PCR, and TCRdb kept only the in-frame ones, dropping some. Here the sample spans approximately 12,000 clones, 86% being singletons. Sequencing was carried out using FFPE invasive lung adenocarcinoma tissue. These receptor sequences come from a person aged 70 to 79 with invasive lung adenocarcinoma.

V is TRBV7-8 and J is TRBJ2-7; TRBD2 matches at 11 bases. V was pared by 5 bases and J by 3 bases, with 9 bases of the junction left unmatched. The CDR3 consists of 16 residues. CDR1 SGHVS and CDR2 FQNEAQ come from the germline V gene. CDR3 sequence (DNA): TGTGCCAGCAGCGCAGATTCGGGACTAGCGGTCTACGAGCAGTACTTC. Encoded protein: CASSADSGLAVYEQYF.

This chain connects TRBV15 to TRBJ1-1; D perhaps matches TRBD1 (5 bases). Germline V gene data show CDR1 as LNHNV and CDR2 as YYDKDF (reference sequence). The V gene lost 3 bases and the J gene lost 10 bases, with 21 bases spanning the gap. This CDR3 is 15 amino acids long. The CDR3: CATSSDKSSGSGAFF. Written as DNA, the CDR3 is TGTGCCACCAGCAGTGATAAATCTTCAGGGAGCGGAGCTTTCTTT.

The rearrangement joins TRBV2 to TRBJ2-5, with 9 bases that match TRBD2. CDR1 and CDR2 from the germline V gene are SNHLY and FYNNEI. The ends lost 6 bases at V and 2 bases at J; junction bases unmatched: 7. CDR3 length: 15 residues. CDR3 region: CASSGRTSAQETQYF. CDR3 sequence (DNA): TGTGCCAGCAGCGGCCGGACTAGCGCACAAGAGACCCAGTACTTC.

V is TRBV6-5 and J is TRBJ2-7; maybe TRBD1 (7 bases). CDR1 is MNHEY and CDR2 is SVGAGI in the germline V gene. The CDR3 is 16 amino acids. The V end was cut by 4 bases, the J end by 2 bases, with 18 bases between. CDR3 sequence: CASSLGAGTAPYEQYF. The CDR3, as DNA: TGTGCCAGCAGTTTAGGGGCGGGGACAGCACCCTACGAGCAGTACTTC.

The chain uses TRBV18 and TRBJ1-1; weak D call: TRBD1 (6 bases). Germline V gene lookup returns CDR1 KGHSH and CDR2 LQKENI. This CDR3 is 12 amino acids long. The germline V and J ends were trimmed by 3 bases and 9 bases, with 11 bases remaining between them. The CDR3 protein is CASSPNREQAFF. CDR3 DNA: TGTGCCAGCTCACCTAACAGGGAACAAGCTTTCTTT.